This T cell receptor beta chain was obtained from a study of immune evolution from preneoplasia to lung adenocarcinoma. Concerning this clone itself: What it binds is not known.

The length of the CDR3 is 16 residues. Germline V lookup: CDR1 GTSNPN, CDR2 SVGIG (reference sequence). Trimming took 4 bases from V and 2 from J, leaving 18 bases between them. General study findings and limits: Top clone frequencies peaked in normal lung, apparently declining through invasive adenocarcinoma. Normal lung had highest clonality; later lesions appeared denser, more diverse.

Assay: immunoSEQ multiplex PCR; the TCRdb copy retains only in-frame clones and omits some. The sample contains roughly 9,400 clones, more than 75% of which appear only once. The TCR was taken from a person aged 70 to 80 with invasive lung adenocarcinoma. Some clones in this sample may be carry-over from other donors' samples. This sequence joins TRBV30 and TRBJ2-1; D perhaps matches TRBD2 (6 bases). The material sequenced was FFPE invasive lung adenocarcinoma tissue. CDR3 region: CAWTQPPAGTYNEQFF. DNA of the CDR3: TGTGCCTGGACCCAACCCCCCGCGGGGACCTACAATGAGCAGTTCTTC.